This is a list of T cell receptor beta chains from one sample in a study of blood T cells in healthy people across ages. TCRdb used MiXCR to reprocess the 5' RACE reads, holding one entry per CDR3 protein. Of some 860,000 distinct CDR3 sequences listed, 45% to 70% were seen once; the top ten hold about a quarter. Input material: blood. The receptors were sampled from a man aged 35-49 years in good health. Each CDR3 is given with its conserved first and last residue. The D gene is left open where the match is weak. Expanded clones are given a class, and other clones once, few, many or no size at all.

v_call: TRBV5-1
clone_size: -
j_call: TRBJ1-6
d_call: -
cdr3_aa: CASSPGRDSQPPNSPLHF
cdr3_nt: TGCGCCAGCAGCCCAGGGCGGGACTCCCAACCGCCGAATTCACCCCTCCACTTT

v_call: TRBV27
clone_size: -
j_call: TRBJ2-7
d_call: TRBD1
cdr3_aa: CASSLPVRGQGLFGEQYF
cdr3_nt: TGTGCCAGCAGTTTACCCGTCCGGGGACAGGGGTTGTTTGGCGAGCAGTACTTC

v_call: TRBV7-2
clone_size: many
j_call: TRBJ2-5
d_call: -
cdr3_aa: CASSLGDPRGTQYF
cdr3_nt: TGTGCCAGCAGCTTAGGGGACCCCAGGGGGACCCAGTACTTC

v_call: TRBV11-2
clone_size: few
j_call: TRBJ2-7
d_call: TRBD2
cdr3_aa: CASSLQLAGNSYEQYF
cdr3_nt: TGTGCCAGCAGCCTACAACTAGCGGGGAACTCCTACGAGCAGTACTTC

v_call: TRBV7-9
clone_size: -
j_call: TRBJ2-5
d_call: -
cdr3_aa: CASRHGGETQYF
cdr3_nt: TGTGCCAGCCGCCATGGGGGGGAGACCCAGTACTTC

v_call: TRBV6-5
clone_size: -
j_call: TRBJ2-7
d_call: -
cdr3_aa: CASSPNRAPIYEQYF
cdr3_nt: TGTGCCAGCAGTCCTAACAGGGCTCCTATCTACGAGCAGTACTTC

v_call: TRBV4-1
clone_size: -
j_call: TRBJ1-5
d_call: -
cdr3_aa: CASSVYSNQPQHF
cdr3_nt: TGCGCCAGCAGTGTATATAGCAATCAGCCCCAGCATTTT

v_call: TRBV28
clone_size: -
j_call: TRBJ2-1
d_call: -
cdr3_aa: CASSNRVGDYEQFF
cdr3_nt: TGTGCCAGCAGTAACAGGGTGGGAGACTACGAGCAGTTCTTC

v_call: TRBV3-1
clone_size: few
j_call: TRBJ2-3
d_call: -
cdr3_aa: CASSPSTSGTQYF
cdr3_nt: TGTGCCAGCAGCCCATCGACTAGTGGTACGCAGTATTTT

v_call: TRBV20-1
clone_size: few
j_call: TRBJ2-4
d_call: TRBD1
cdr3_aa: CSARDPQGARKNIQYF
cdr3_nt: TGCAGTGCTAGAGATCCACAGGGGGCGCGGAAAAACATTCAGTACTTC

v_call: TRBV24-1
clone_size: few
j_call: TRBJ2-2
d_call: TRBD1
cdr3_aa: CATGTGNTGELFF
cdr3_nt: TGTGCCACTGGGACAGGGAACACCGGGGAGCTGTTTTTT

v_call: TRBV28
clone_size: few
j_call: TRBJ2-6
d_call: -
cdr3_aa: CASSLRSLSGANVLTF
cdr3_nt: TGTGCCAGCAGTTTACGTTCCCTATCTGGGGCCAACGTCCTGACTTTC

v_call: TRBV7-8
clone_size: once
j_call: TRBJ2-3
d_call: -
cdr3_aa: CASSGTPKSQNTQYF
cdr3_nt: TGTGCCAGCAGCGGGACCCCTAAGTCGCAAAATACGCAGTATTTT

v_call: TRBV4-3
clone_size: few
j_call: TRBJ2-6
d_call: -
cdr3_aa: CASSQESGANVLTF
cdr3_nt: TGCGCCAGCAGCCAAGAATCTGGGGCCAACGTCCTGACTTTC

v_call: TRBV27
clone_size: few
j_call: TRBJ1-4
d_call: -
cdr3_aa: CASRLGGVDEKLFF
cdr3_nt: TGTGCCAGCAGATTGGGGGGCGTGGATGAAAAACTGTTTTTT

v_call: TRBV7-2
clone_size: -
j_call: TRBJ2-1
d_call: -
cdr3_aa: CASSFVRAEQFF
cdr3_nt: TGTGCCAGCAGCTTTGTCCGGGCAGAGCAGTTCTTC

v_call: TRBV29-1
clone_size: once
j_call: TRBJ2-5
d_call: TRBD1
cdr3_aa: CSARQGAQGETQYF
cdr3_nt: TGCAGCGCCCGACAGGGTGCCCAAGGCGAGACCCAGTACTTC

v_call: TRBV12-3/TRBV12-4
clone_size: few
j_call: TRBJ2-7
d_call: -
cdr3_aa: CASSFVPHYEQYF
cdr3_nt: TGTGCCAGCAGTTTCGTTCCCCACTACGAGCAGTACTTC

v_call: TRBV9
clone_size: few
j_call: TRBJ2-7
d_call: -
cdr3_aa: CASSVVAGPYEQYF
cdr3_nt: TGTGCCAGCAGCGTAGTTGCGGGGCCCTACGAGCAGTACTTC

v_call: TRBV20-1
clone_size: few
j_call: TRBJ1-6
d_call: TRBD1
cdr3_aa: CSARYEGTGERSPLHF
cdr3_nt: TGCAGTGCTAGATACGAAGGGACAGGGGAACGATCACCCCTCCACTTT

v_call: TRBV5-1
clone_size: -
j_call: TRBJ2-5
d_call: -
cdr3_aa: CASSKAQGIQETQYF
cdr3_nt: TGCGCCAGCAGCAAAGCCCAGGGGATTCAAGAGACCCAGTACTTC

v_call: TRBV7-2
clone_size: -
j_call: TRBJ1-5
d_call: -
cdr3_aa: CASSLQGSGNQPQHF
cdr3_nt: TGTGCCAGCAGCTTACAGGGGAGTGGCAATCAGCCCCAGCATTTT

v_call: TRBV28
clone_size: -
j_call: TRBJ1-6
d_call: TRBD1
cdr3_aa: CASTSGGASHNSPLHF
cdr3_nt: TGTGCCAGCACTTCAGGGGGCGCCTCCCATAATTCACCCCTCCACTTT

v_call: TRBV5-4
clone_size: -
j_call: TRBJ1-1
d_call: -
cdr3_aa: CASSLGMVTGGINTEAFF
cdr3_nt: TGTGCCAGCAGCTTGGGGATGGTGACAGGCGGGATTAACACTGAAGCTTTCTTT

v_call: TRBV4-1
clone_size: -
j_call: TRBJ2-1
d_call: TRBD2
cdr3_aa: CASSPNSLADEQFF
cdr3_nt: TGCGCCAGCAGCCCCAACTCACTAGCGGATGAGCAGTTCTTC

v_call: TRBV6-1
clone_size: few
j_call: TRBJ2-3
d_call: -
cdr3_aa: CASSGTMWDTQYF
cdr3_nt: TGTGCCAGCAGCGGGACCATGTGGGATACGCAGTATTTT

v_call: TRBV7-9
clone_size: -
j_call: TRBJ2-7
d_call: -
cdr3_aa: CASSFPGDPGAQYF
cdr3_nt: TGTGCCAGCAGCTTTCCCGGGGACCCTGGGGCCCAGTACTTC

v_call: TRBV4-3
clone_size: -
j_call: TRBJ2-3
d_call: -
cdr3_aa: CASSHRVDQAADTQYF
cdr3_nt: TGCGCCAGCAGCCATCGGGTAGACCAGGCCGCAGATACGCAGTATTTT

v_call: TRBV19
clone_size: -
j_call: TRBJ2-5
d_call: -
cdr3_aa: CASSINREETQYF
cdr3_nt: TGTGCCAGTAGTATTAACAGGGAAGAGACCCAGTACTTC

v_call: TRBV9
clone_size: few
j_call: TRBJ1-2
d_call: -
cdr3_aa: CASSPRQVDNYGYTF
cdr3_nt: TGTGCCAGCAGCCCAAGACAGGTTGACAACTATGGCTACACCTTC

v_call: TRBV10-3
clone_size: -
j_call: TRBJ2-2
d_call: TRBD1
cdr3_aa: CAISARWDRVFRTNTGELFF
cdr3_nt: TGTGCCATCAGTGCTCGTTGGGACAGGGTGTTTAGGACGAACACCGGGGAGCTGTTTTTT

v_call: TRBV11-2
clone_size: -
j_call: TRBJ2-7
d_call: TRBD1
cdr3_aa: CASSFRTGIDEQYF
cdr3_nt: TGTGCCAGCAGCTTCCGGACAGGGATCGACGAGCAGTACTTC

v_call: TRBV7-9
clone_size: few
j_call: TRBJ2-3
d_call: -
cdr3_aa: CASSLIAELGQYF
cdr3_nt: TGTGCCAGCAGCTTAATAGCGGAGCTTGGTCAGTATTTT

v_call: TRBV28
clone_size: -
j_call: TRBJ2-7
d_call: -
cdr3_aa: CASSLSGVTSEQYF
cdr3_nt: TGTGCCAGCAGTTTGTCAGGGGTAACAAGCGAGCAGTACTTC

v_call: TRBV12-3/TRBV12-4
clone_size: few
j_call: TRBJ2-7
d_call: TRBD2
cdr3_aa: CASSSGGLAGPYEQYF
cdr3_nt: TGTGCCAGCAGTTCGGGGGGACTAGCGGGACCCTACGAGCAGTACTTC